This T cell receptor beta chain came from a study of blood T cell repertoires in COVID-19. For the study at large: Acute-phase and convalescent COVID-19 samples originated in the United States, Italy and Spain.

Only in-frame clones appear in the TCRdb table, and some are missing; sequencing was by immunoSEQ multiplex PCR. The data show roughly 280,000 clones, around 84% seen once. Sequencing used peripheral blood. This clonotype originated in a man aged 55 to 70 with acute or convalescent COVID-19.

The CDR3 bases are TGTGCCAGCAGCGTAGCAGTGGGGGCCCAAGAGACCCAGTACTTC. This translates into CASSVAVGAQETQYF. The J gene is TRBJ2-5, the V gene TRBV9; D perhaps matches TRBD1 (6 bases). The germline V gene encodes CDR1 SGDLS and CDR2 YYNGEE. The CDR3 runs 15 residues. Trimming took 0 bases from V and 1 from J, leaving 10 bases between them.